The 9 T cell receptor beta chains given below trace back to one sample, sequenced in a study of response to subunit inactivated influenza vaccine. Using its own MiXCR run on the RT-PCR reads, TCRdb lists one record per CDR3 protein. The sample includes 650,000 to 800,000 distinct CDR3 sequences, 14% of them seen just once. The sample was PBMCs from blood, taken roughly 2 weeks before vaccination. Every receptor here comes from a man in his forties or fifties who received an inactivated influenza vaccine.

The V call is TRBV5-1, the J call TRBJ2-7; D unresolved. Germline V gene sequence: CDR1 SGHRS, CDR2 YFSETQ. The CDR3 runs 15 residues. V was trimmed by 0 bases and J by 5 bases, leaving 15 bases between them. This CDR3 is CASSLAGKGADEQYF. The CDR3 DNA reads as TGCGCCAGCAGCTTGGCCGGTAAGGGTGCCGACGAGCAGTACTTC.

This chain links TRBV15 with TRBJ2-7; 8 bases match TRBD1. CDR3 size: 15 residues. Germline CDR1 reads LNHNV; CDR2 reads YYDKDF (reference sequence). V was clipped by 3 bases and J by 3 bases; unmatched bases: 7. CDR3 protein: CATSSPLDRVYEQYF. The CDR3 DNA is TGTGCCACCAGCAGCCCTTTGGACAGGGTCTACGAGCAGTACTTC.

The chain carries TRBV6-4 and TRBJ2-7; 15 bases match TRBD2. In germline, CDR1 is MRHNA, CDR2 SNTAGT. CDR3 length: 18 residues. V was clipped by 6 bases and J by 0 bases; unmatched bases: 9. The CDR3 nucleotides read TGTGCCAGCAGATCGGGACTAGCGGGGGGTCGGAGCTCCTACGAGCAGTACTTC. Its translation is CASRSGLAGGRSSYEQYF.

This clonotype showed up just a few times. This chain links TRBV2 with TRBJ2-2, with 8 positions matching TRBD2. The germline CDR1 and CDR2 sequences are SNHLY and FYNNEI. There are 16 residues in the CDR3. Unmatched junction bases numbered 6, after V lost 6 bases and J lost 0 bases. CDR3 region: CASSGLAVANTGELFF. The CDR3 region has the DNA TGTGCCAGCAGCGGACTAGCCGTTGCGAACACCGGGGAGCTGTTTTTT.

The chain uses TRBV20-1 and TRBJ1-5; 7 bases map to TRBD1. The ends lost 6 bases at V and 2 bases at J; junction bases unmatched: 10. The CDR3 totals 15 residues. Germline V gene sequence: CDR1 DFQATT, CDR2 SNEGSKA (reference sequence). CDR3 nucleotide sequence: TGCAGTGCCAACCACAGGGGTACTGGCAATCAGCCCCAGCATTTT. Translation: CSANHRGTGNQPQHF.

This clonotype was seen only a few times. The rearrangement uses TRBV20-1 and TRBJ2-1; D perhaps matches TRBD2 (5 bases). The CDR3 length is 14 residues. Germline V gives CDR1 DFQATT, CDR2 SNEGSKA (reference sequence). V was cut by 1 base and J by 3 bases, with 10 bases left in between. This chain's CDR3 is CSARVLDYYNEQFF. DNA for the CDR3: TGCAGTGCTAGAGTGCTAGACTACTACAATGAGCAGTTCTTC.

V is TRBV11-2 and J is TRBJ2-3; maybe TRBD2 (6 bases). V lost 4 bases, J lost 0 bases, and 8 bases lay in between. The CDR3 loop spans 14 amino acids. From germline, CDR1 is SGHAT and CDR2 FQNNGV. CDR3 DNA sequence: TGTGCCAGCAGCTGGGGACTCAGCACAGATACGCAGTATTTT. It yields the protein CASSWGLSTDTQYF.

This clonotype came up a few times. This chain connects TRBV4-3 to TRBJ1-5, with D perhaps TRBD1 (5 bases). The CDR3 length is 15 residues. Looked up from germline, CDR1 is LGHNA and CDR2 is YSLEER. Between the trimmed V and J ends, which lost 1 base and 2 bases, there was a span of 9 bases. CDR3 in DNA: TGCGCCAGCAGCCAAGCCTCGGGGGGCAATCAGCCCCAGCATTTT. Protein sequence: CASSQASGGNQPQHF.

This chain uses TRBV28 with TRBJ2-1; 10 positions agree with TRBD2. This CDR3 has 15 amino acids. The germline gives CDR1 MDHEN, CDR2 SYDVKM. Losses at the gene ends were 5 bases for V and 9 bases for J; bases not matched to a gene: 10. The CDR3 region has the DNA TGTGCCAGCAGTAGCGGGAGGGCCGTCGTCGTTGAGCAGTTCTTC. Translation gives CASSSGRAVVVEQFF.